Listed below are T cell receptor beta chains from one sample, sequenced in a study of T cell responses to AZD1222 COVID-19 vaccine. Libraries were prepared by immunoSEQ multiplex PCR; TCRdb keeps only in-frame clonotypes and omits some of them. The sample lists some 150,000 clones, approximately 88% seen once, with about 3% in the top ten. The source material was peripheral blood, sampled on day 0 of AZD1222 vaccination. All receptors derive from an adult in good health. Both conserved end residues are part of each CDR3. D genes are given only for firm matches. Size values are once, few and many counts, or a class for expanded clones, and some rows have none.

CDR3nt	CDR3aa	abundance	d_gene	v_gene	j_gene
TGCGCCAGCAGCTCGCGGACAGGGGGCTATGAGACCCAGTACTTC	CASSSRTGGYETQYF	-	TRBD1	TRBV5-1	TRBJ2-5
TGTGCCAGCAGGATGACGGGACAGTACGGCTTCGGTGGAGGCTACACCTTC	CASRMTGQYGFGGGYTF	-	TRBD1	TRBV28	TRBJ1-2
TGTGCCAGCAGTTTAAACCCTCTGGTGGAGCTGTTTTTT	CASSLNPLVELFF	-	-	TRBV27	TRBJ2-2
TGCGCCAGCAGCTTGATTTCTGGACAGGGATCACGAAACACCATATATTTT	CASSLISGQGSRNTIYF	-	TRBD1	TRBV5-1	TRBJ1-3
TGTGCCAGCAGTCAGAGGGGTAGCTCCTACAATGAGCAGTTCTTC	CASSQRGSSYNEQFF	-	-	TRBV11-1	TRBJ2-1
TGCAGCGCCTTGACAGGGGCCGGAAACACCATATATTTT	CSALTGAGNTIYF	-	TRBD1	TRBV29-1	TRBJ1-3
TGTGCCAGCAGTTACTCGACTAGCAGCACGTGGCCCCAGTACTTC	CASSYSTSSTWPQYF	-	TRBD2	TRBV6-5	TRBJ2-5
TGTGCCAGCAGTTTCGCTAGCGGCGCTAACACCGGGGAGCTGTTTTTT	CASSFASGANTGELFF	-	TRBD2	TRBV7-6	TRBJ2-2
TGTGCCAGCAGCCTCCAAACCACAGGCAGCGTGGAGCAGTTCTTC	CASSLQTTGSVEQFF	-	-	TRBV7-8	TRBJ2-1
TGTGCCAGCAGCTTAGATCGAGGTAGCGCCTACAATGAGCAGTTCTTC	CASSLDRGSAYNEQFF	-	-	TRBV7-9	TRBJ2-1
TGCAGCGTTGAGGTACAGGGGGTTAACAATGAGCAGTTCTTC	CSVEVQGVNNEQFF	-	TRBD1	TRBV29-1	TRBJ2-1
TGTGCCAGCAGCTTGGCTGTGGGAAACTACGAGCAGTACTTC	CASSLAVGNYEQYF	-	-	TRBV5-5	TRBJ2-7
TGCGCCAGCAGCCAAGCAGGGCTTAATAGCAATCAGCCCCAGCATTTT	CASSQAGLNSNQPQHF	few	-	TRBV4-1	TRBJ1-5
TGTGCCAGCAGCTTGAAAGAAAACACTGAAGCTTTCTTT	CASSLKENTEAFF	-	-	TRBV5-4	TRBJ1-1
TGTGCCAGCAGCTTTCGTACAGGAGGGTTGAACTATGGCTACACCTTC	CASSFRTGGLNYGYTF	-	-	TRBV5-6	TRBJ1-2
TGTGCCAGCAGTGACCGCGGGAGGAGCACAGATACGCAGTATTTT	CASSDRGRSTDTQYF	-	TRBD2	TRBV25-1	TRBJ2-3
TGTGCCAGCAGCATATTAGGGGAAGGAGCTGAAGCTTTCTTT	CASSILGEGAEAFF	-	-	TRBV16	TRBJ1-1
TGTGCCAGCAGCTCTTTTGCCGGGACAGGGGGAAACACCATATATTTT	CASSSFAGTGGNTIYF	-	TRBD1	TRBV7-6	TRBJ1-3
TGTGCCAGCAGCTTCGGGACTAGCGCACCAAGTTACAATGAGCAGTTCTTC	CASSFGTSAPSYNEQFF	-	TRBD2	TRBV5-6	TRBJ2-1
TGTGCCAGCTCACGAAGACGGACTAGCGGGAGCACAGATACGCAGTATTTT	CASSRRRTSGSTDTQYF	-	TRBD2	TRBV18	TRBJ2-3
TGTGCCTGGACGGAGGGACCTGGGGCCAACGTCCTGACTTTC	CAWTEGPGANVLTF	-	-	TRBV30	TRBJ2-6
TGTGCCAGCAGCCTTCAGAGCCGGAACAATCAGCCCCAGCATTTT	CASSLQSRNNQPQHF	-	-	TRBV5-6	TRBJ1-5
TGTGCCAGCAGCCAACTCGGGGGTGAAGCCTTTTACGAGCAGTACTTC	CASSQLGGEAFYEQYF	-	-	TRBV3-1/TRBV3-2	TRBJ2-7
TGTGCCAGCAGTGCACAGAGTAGCAATCAGCCCCAGCATTTT	CASSAQSSNQPQHF	few	-	TRBV2	TRBJ1-5
TGTGCCACCAGTGATGAGGGACTAGCGGGAAGAAACAATGAGCAGTTCTTC	CATSDEGLAGRNNEQFF	-	TRBD2	TRBV24-1	TRBJ2-1
TGTGCCTGGAAGTGGGGTCTCACCGGGGAGCTGTTTTTT	CAWKWGLTGELFF	-	-	TRBV30	TRBJ2-2
TGTGCCAGCAGCCAGGTTGGGTTTGTTGTGGAGCAGTTCTTC	CASSQVGFVVEQFF	-	-	TRBV3-1/TRBV3-2	TRBJ2-1
TGTGCCTGTTCCGGGACCCCTAACACCGGGGAGCTGTTTTTT	CACSGTPNTGELFF	-	-	TRBV28	TRBJ2-2
TGTGCCAGCAGCTTCTCGGGAAGCTCCTACAATGAGCAGTTCTTC	CASSFSGSSYNEQFF	-	-	TRBV7-2	TRBJ2-1
TGCAGCGTTGCGGACAGGGTATCCTCTAACTATGGCTACACCTTC	CSVADRVSSNYGYTF	once	TRBD1	TRBV29-1	TRBJ1-2
TGCGCCAGCAGCCAGGAACCGGGACAACGGAATCAGCCCCAGCATTTT	CASSQEPGQRNQPQHF	-	-	TRBV4-1	TRBJ1-5
TGTGCCAGCAGCTTAATTTCGGGAGGTGGCTACACCTTC	CASSLISGGGYTF	-	-	TRBV7-2	TRBJ1-2
TGTGCCACCAGCAGGGGCGGGAGCTCCTACGAGCAGTACTTC	CATSRGGSSYEQYF	-	TRBD2	TRBV15	TRBJ2-7
TGTGCCAGCGGAACTAGCGGGACCTACGAGCAGTACTTC	CASGTSGTYEQYF	-	TRBD2	TRBV9	TRBJ2-7
TGTGCCAGCAGCCAGTTACTAGCGGGAGGGGGAGAGCAGTTCTTC	CASSQLLAGGGEQFF	-	TRBD2	TRBV4-2	TRBJ2-1
TGCGCCAGCAGCCAAGATAGGGTCAGCCGGAACACTGAAGCTTTCTTT	CASSQDRVSRNTEAFF	-	-	TRBV4-3	TRBJ1-1
TGTGCCAGCAGTCTTTTAGGGGCTGGGGCCAACGTCCTGACTTTC	CASSLLGAGANVLTF	-	-	TRBV28	TRBJ2-6
TGTGCCAGCTCACCACCGGGGACAGTCTTCTACGAGCAGTACTTC	CASSPPGTVFYEQYF	-	TRBD1	TRBV18	TRBJ2-7
TGTGCCAGCAACTTCCTCGGGACAGGGGTCAATGAGCAGTTCTTC	CASNFLGTGVNEQFF	-	TRBD1	TRBV2	TRBJ2-1
TGTGCCAGCAGCCCAACCTTCCGGGGGACAAAAGAGACCCAGTACTTC	CASSPTFRGTKETQYF	-	-	TRBV3-1/TRBV3-2	TRBJ2-5
TGTGCCAGCAGTTACCCCTACATGGATTCACCCCTCCACTTT	CASSYPYMDSPLHF	-	-	TRBV6-2/TRBV6-3	TRBJ1-6
TGTGCCAGCAGCCCCCCGGCGTGGAACTCTGGAAACACCATATATTTT	CASSPPAWNSGNTIYF	-	-	TRBV7-9	TRBJ1-3
TGTGCCAGCAGCTCACCGACAGGGAGGAACTATGGCTACACCTTC	CASSSPTGRNYGYTF	-	TRBD1	TRBV7-2	TRBJ1-2
TGTGCCAGCAGCTTGGGGGCAGGGAGGATGGAGACCCAGTACTTC	CASSLGAGRMETQYF	-	-	TRBV7-2	TRBJ2-5
TGTGCCAGCAAATCCGGGACAGGGAATCAGCCCCAGCATTTT	CASKSGTGNQPQHF	-	TRBD1	TRBV28	TRBJ1-5
TGTGCCAGCAGCACCCGATTGGACCGGAATGGCTACACCTTC	CASSTRLDRNGYTF	-	-	TRBV13	TRBJ1-2